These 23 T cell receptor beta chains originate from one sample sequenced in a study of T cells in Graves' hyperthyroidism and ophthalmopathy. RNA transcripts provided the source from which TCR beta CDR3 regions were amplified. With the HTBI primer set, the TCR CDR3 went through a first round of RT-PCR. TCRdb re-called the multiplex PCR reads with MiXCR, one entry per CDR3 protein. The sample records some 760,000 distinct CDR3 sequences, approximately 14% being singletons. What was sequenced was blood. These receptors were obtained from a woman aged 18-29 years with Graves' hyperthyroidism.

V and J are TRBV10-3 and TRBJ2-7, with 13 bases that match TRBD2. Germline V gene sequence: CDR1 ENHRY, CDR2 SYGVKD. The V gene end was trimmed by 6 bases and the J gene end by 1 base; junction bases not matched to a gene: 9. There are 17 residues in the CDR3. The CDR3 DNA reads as TGTGCCATCAGCCCTTATTTGACTAGCGGGAGGTCCTACGAGCAGTACTTC. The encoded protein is CAISPYLTSGRSYEQYF.

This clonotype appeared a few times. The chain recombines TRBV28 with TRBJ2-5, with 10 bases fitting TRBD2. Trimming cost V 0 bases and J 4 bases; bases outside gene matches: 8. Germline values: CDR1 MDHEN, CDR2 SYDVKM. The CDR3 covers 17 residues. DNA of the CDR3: TGTGCCAGCAGTTTATGGCATCCTAGCGGGAGTTCAGAGACCCAGTACTTC. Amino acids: CASSLWHPSGSSETQYF.

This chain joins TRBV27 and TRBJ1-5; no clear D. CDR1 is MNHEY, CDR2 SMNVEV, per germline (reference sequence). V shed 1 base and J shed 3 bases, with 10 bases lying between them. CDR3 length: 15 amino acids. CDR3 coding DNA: TGTGCCAGCAGTTTATTCCCACCCCCCAATCAGCCCCAGCATTTT. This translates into CASSLFPPPNQPQHF.

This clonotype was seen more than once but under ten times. The CDR3, as DNA: TGTGCCAGCAGCCCTCTAGGCGGCACCTCCTACGAGCAGTACTTC. This gives the protein CASSPLGGTSYEQYF. The V call is TRBV28, the J call TRBJ2-7; no clear D gene. The CDR3 has 15 amino acids. Trimming cost V 6 bases and J 0 bases, with 15 bases left between them. Germline-derived CDR1 and CDR2 are MDHEN and SYDVKM.

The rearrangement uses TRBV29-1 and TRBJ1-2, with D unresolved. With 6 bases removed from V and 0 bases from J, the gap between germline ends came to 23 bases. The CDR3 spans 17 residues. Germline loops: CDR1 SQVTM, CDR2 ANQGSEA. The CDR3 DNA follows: TGCAGCGTCCCGGGGTCGGTTACCGTAGACGCTAACTATGGCTACACCTTC. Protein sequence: CSVPGSVTVDANYGYTF.

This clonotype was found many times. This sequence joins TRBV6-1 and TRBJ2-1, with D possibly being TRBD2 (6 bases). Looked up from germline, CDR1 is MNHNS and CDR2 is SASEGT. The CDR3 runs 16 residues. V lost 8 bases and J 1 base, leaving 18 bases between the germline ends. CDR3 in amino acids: CASLNPLATSYNEQFF. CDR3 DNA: TGTGCCAGCTTAAACCCTCTAGCGACATCCTACAATGAGCAGTTCTTC.

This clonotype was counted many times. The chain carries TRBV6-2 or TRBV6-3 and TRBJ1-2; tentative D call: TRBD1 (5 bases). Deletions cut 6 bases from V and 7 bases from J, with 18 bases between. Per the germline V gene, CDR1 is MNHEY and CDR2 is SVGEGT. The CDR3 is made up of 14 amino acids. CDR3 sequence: CASSVAGPRSGYTF. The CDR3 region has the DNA TGTGCCAGCAGCGTGGCAGGGCCAAGGAGTGGCTACACCTTC.

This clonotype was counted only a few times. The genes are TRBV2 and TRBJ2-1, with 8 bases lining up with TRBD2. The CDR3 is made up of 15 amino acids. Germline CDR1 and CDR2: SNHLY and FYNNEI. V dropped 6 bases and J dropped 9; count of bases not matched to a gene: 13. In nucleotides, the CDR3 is TGTGCCAGCAGGTCAACCGGGACTAGTAAGGGTGAGCAGTTCTTC. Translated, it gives CASRSTGTSKGEQFF.

CDR3 in amino acids: CASREIAGALTTEAFF. CDR3 DNA sequence: TGTGCCAGCAGAGAGATAGCAGGGGCCCTGACCACTGAAGCTTTCTTT. The chain joins TRBV7-9 to TRBJ1-1; weak D call: TRBD1 (6 bases). The CDR3 is made up of 16 amino acids. The germline gives CDR1 SEHNR, CDR2 FQNEAQ (reference sequence). The V end was cut by 6 bases, the J end by 4 bases, with 21 bases between.

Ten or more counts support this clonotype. The CDR3 loop is CASSLSITGNTEAFF. For the CDR3, the DNA is TGTGCCAGCAGTTTATCTATTACCGGGAACACTGAAGCTTTCTTT. The J gene is TRBJ1-1, the V gene TRBV28; D is unresolved. From germline, CDR1 is MDHEN and CDR2 SYDVKM. The V end lost 1 base, the J end lost 1 base, and 10 bases lay between the germline ends. The CDR3 extends over 15 amino acids.

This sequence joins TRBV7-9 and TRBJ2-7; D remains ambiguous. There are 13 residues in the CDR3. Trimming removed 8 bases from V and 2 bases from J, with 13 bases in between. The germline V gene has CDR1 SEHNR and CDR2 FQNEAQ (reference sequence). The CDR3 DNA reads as TGTGCCAGCCAGTCACCGACGACCTACGAGCAGTACTTC. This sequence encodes CASQSPTTYEQYF. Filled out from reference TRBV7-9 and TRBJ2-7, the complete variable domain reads DTGVSQNPRHKITKRGQNVTFRCDPISEHNRLYWYRQTLGQGPEFLTYFQNEAQLEKSRLLSDRFSAERPKGSFSTLEIQRTEQGDSAMYLCASQSPTTYEQYFGPGTRLTVT.

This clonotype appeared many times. The CDR3 nucleotides are TGTGCCAGCTCACCAAGGGTCTCGGCGGGGAATGAGCAGTTCTTC. This gives the protein CASSPRVSAGNEQFF. The chain links TRBV18 to TRBJ2-1; a weak D match, TRBD2 (6 bases). The CDR3 is 15 residues long. Germline V gene data show CDR1 as KGHSH and CDR2 as LQKENI. The V and J ends lost 2 bases and 7 bases respectively, with 15 bases between them.

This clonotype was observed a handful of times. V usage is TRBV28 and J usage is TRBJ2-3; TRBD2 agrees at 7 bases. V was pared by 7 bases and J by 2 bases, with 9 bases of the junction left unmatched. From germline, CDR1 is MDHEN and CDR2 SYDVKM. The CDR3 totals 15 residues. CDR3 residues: CASTSGTIITDTQYF. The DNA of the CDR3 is TGTGCCAGCACCTCCGGGACTATCATCACAGATACGCAGTATTTT.

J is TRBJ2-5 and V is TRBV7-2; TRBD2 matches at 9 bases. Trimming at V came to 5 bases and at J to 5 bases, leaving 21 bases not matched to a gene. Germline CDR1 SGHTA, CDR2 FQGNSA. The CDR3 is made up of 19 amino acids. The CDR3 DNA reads TGTGCCAGCAGCGCCCGCGGGAGGGCGATTAAGGCGCGAGAGGAGACCCAGTACTTC. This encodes CASSARGRAIKAREETQYF.

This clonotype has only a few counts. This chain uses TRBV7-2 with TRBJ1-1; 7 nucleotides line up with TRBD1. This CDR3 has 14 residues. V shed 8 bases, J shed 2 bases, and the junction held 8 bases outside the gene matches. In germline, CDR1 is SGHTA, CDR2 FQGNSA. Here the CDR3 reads CASAKDRINTEAFF. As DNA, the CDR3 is TGTGCCAGCGCAAAGGACAGGATCAACACTGAAGCTTTCTTT.

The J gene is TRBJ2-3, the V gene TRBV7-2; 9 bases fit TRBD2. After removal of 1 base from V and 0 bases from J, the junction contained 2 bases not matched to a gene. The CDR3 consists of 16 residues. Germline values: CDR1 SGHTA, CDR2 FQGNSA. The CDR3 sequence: CASSLGLAESTDTQYF. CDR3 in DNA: TGTGCCAGCAGCTTAGGACTAGCGGAGAGCACAGATACGCAGTATTTT.

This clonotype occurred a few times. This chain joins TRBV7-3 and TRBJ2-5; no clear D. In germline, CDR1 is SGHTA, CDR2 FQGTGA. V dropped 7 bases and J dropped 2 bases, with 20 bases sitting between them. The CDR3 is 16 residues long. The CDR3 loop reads CASNVKGFGQQETQYF. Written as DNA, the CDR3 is TGTGCCAGCAACGTAAAGGGCTTCGGGCAGCAAGAGACCCAGTACTTC.

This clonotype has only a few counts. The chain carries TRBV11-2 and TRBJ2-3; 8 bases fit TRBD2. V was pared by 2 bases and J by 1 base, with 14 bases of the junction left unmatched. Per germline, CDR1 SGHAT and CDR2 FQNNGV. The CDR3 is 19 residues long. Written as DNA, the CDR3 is TGTGCCAGCAGCTTACGGGGGGGGGCCGTCGACCTACGCACAGATACGCAGTATTTT. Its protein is CASSLRGGAVDLRTDTQYF.

CDR3 nucleotide sequence: TGTGCCATCAGTGATAGCGGTAAAGATACGCAGTATTTT. Translation: CAISDSGKDTQYF. The rearrangement joins TRBV10-3 to TRBJ2-3; perhaps TRBD2 as D (6 bases). Per germline, CDR1 ENHRY and CDR2 SYGVKD. The CDR3 has 13 residues. V was cut by 3 bases and J by 5 bases, with 9 bases left in between.

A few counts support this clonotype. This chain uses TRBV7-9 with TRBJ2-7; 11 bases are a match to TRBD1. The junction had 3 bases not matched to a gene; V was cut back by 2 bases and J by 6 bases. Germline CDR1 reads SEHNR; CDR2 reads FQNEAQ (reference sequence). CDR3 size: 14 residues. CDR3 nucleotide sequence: TGTGCCAGCAGCTTAAGGACAGGGGGCTTCGAGCAGTACTTC. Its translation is CASSLRTGGFEQYF.

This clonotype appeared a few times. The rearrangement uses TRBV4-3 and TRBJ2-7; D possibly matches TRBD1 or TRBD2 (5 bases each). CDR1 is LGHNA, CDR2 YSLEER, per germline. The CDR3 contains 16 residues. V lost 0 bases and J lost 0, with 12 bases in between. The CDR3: CASSQEITGRSYEQYF. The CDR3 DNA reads TGCGCCAGCAGCCAAGAAATAACGGGACGCTCCTACGAGCAGTACTTC.

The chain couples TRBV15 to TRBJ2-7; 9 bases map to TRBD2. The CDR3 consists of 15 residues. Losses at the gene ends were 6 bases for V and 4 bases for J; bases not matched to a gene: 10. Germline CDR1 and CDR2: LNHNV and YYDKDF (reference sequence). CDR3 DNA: TGTGCCACCAGGTATAGACTAGCGGATGCATACGAGCAGTACTTC. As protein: CATRYRLADAYEQYF.

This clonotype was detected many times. CDR3 sequence (DNA): TGTGCCAGCAGCTTAGGGCGGGGGGGAGCCCTCACAGATACGCAGTATTTT. Residues: CASSLGRGGALTDTQYF. The chain recombines TRBV7-2 with TRBJ2-3, with 9 bases identical to TRBD2. CDR3 size: 17 residues. J lost 2 bases, V lost 1 base, and 7 bases had no gene match. The germline CDR1 and CDR2 sequences are SGHTA and FQGNSA.